The 7 T cell receptor beta chains below all came from one sample that was sequenced in a study of memory CD4+ T cells and cytomegalovirus serostatus (dated by TCRdb to the late 2010s). Single viable CD3+CD4+CD8-CD45RO+ cells were sorted as memory CD4+ T cells on a FACSAria II. To prepare the library, the immunoSEQ multiplex PCR assay was applied. This immuneACCESS table, as held by TCRdb, lists in-frame sequences with V and J called but not all clones. Of the missing ones, under half trace to an unresolved V gene in checked studies; the others have no known cause. In all, the sample holds 35,000 to 55,000 clones, and approximately 82% of those were seen once. The ten largest make up approximately 1.8% of the sample. Sample: memory CD4+ T cells from blood. The receptors come from an adult in good health and CMV-seronegative.

The rearrangement uses TRBV7-2 and TRBJ1-2; D perhaps matches TRBD1 (5 bases). The length of the CDR3 is 16 residues. Trimming pared 2 bases from V and 1 base from J, leaving 14 bases between. Germline V gene lookup returns CDR1 SGHTA and CDR2 FQGNSA. CDR3 sequence reads: CASSLRGGLGNYGYTF. The CDR3 DNA sequence: TGTGCCAGCAGCTTAAGGGGCGGATTGGGTAACTATGGCTACACCTTC.

This chain joins TRBV28 and TRBJ1-2, with 10 bases lining up with TRBD1. The germline gives CDR1 MDHEN, CDR2 SYDVKM. This CDR3 is built from 11 residues. The ends lost 5 bases at V and 12 bases at J; junction bases unmatched: 3. CDR3 residues: CASSGDRGDTF. In nucleotides, the CDR3 is TGTGCCAGCAGTGGGGACAGGGGTGACACCTTC.

The chain combines TRBV7-2 with TRBJ2-7; D is perhaps TRBD1 (5 bases). Germline CDR1 is SGHTA and CDR2 is FQGNSA. Trimming removed 1 base at V and 6 bases at J, with 10 bases between. The CDR3 runs to 13 residues. This chain's CDR3 is CASSLGTGGEQYF. The CDR3 DNA sequence: TGTGCCAGCAGCTTAGGAACAGGCGGCGAGCAGTACTTC.

Remarks on this clone: This likely stems from a read error, as it lies one base from a far larger clone. The V call is TRBV28, the J call TRBJ2-7, with D unclear. V shed 5 bases and J shed 3 bases, with 2 bases lying between them. The CDR3 has 10 amino acids. The germline gives CDR1 MDHEN, CDR2 SYDVKM. This CDR3 is CASSDYEQYF. The DNA of the CDR3 is TGTGCCAGCAGTGACTACGAGCAGTACTTC.

The rearrangement joins TRBV10-3 to TRBJ2-7, with D uncertain. The CDR3 runs 14 residues. V lost 3 bases, J lost 6 bases, and 15 bases lay in between. Germline lookup yields CDR1 ENHRY and CDR2 SYGVKD. CDR3 amino acids: CAISEPIGGREQYF. In nucleotides, the CDR3 is TGTGCCATCAGTGAACCTATAGGCGGACGCGAGCAGTACTTC.

The chain has TRBV30 and TRBJ1-4; weak D call: TRBD1 (5 bases). Looked up from germline, CDR1 is GTSNPN and CDR2 is SVGIG (reference sequence). V was shortened by 5 bases and J by 7 bases, with 14 bases between the two germline ends. This CDR3 has 13 amino acids. The chain's CDR3 is CAWAGGGSEKLFF. CDR3 in DNA: TGTGCCTGGGCGGGGGGAGGAAGTGAAAAACTGTTTTTT.

The rearrangement links TRBV6-1 to TRBJ2-7; 7 bases align to TRBD1. With V trimmed by 3 bases and J by 3 bases, 2 bases remained unmatched. Looked up from germline, CDR1 is MNHNS and CDR2 is SASEGT. This CDR3 is built from 13 residues. CDR3 DNA sequence: TGTGCCAGCAGTGAGACAGGGAGCTACGAGCAGTACTTC. It codes for CASSETGSYEQYF.